Below, 27 T cell receptor beta chains from the same sample are listed, as sequenced in a study of blood T cell repertoires in COVID-19. Assay used: immunoSEQ multiplex PCR; TCRdb lists only in-frame clones, some missing. The table has 250,000 to 350,000 clones, 65% to 85% seen once. Sample: peripheral blood. These receptors were taken from a person aged 65-85 years with COVID-19, enrolled during active disease.

V is TRBV7-8 and J is TRBJ2-5, with TRBD1 as a possible D gene (5 bases). Germline assignment: CDR1 SGHVS and CDR2 FQNEAQ. V lost 4 bases and J lost 4, with 10 bases in between. The CDR3 is made up of 13 amino acids. CDR3 nucleotides: TGTGCCAGCAGCTCGTCAGGGCCAGAGACCCAGTACTTC. Protein: CASSSSGPETQYF.

The CDR3 region has the DNA TGTGCCAGCAGTTACGACCCCCGGGTTGAGCAGTTCTTC. This encodes CASSYDPRVEQFF. V usage is TRBV6-2 or TRBV6-3 and J usage is TRBJ2-1; no definite D call. This CDR3 spans 13 amino acids. V was shortened by 2 bases and J by 9 bases, with 11 bases between the two germline ends. The germline CDR1 and CDR2 sequences are MNHEY and SVGEGT.

The chain's CDR3 is CASSLQQGVETQYF. In DNA form, the CDR3 reads TGCGCCAGCAGCTTGCAGCAGGGGGTAGAGACCCAGTACTTC. The rearrangement uses TRBV5-1 and TRBJ2-5; 7 nucleotides agree with TRBD1. The CDR3 is made up of 14 amino acids. Germline V gene sequence: CDR1 SGHRS, CDR2 YFSETQ. V lost 1 base and J lost 4; bases outside the gene matches: 4.

The V and J genes are TRBV5-1 and TRBJ1-4; D not resolved. Trimming cost V 0 bases and J 6 bases, with 15 bases left between them. CDR1 and CDR2 (germline): SGHRS, YFSETQ. The CDR3 runs 16 residues. The chain's CDR3 is CASSLAGRGNDEKLFF. In DNA, the CDR3 is TGCGCCAGCAGCTTGGCCGGTCGGGGAAATGATGAAAAACTGTTTTTT.

This clone is a singleton in its sample. This chain uses TRBV4-2 with TRBJ2-7; 10 bases match TRBD1. Germline V lookup: CDR1 LGHNA, CDR2 YNFKEQ. The ends lost 4 bases at V and 1 base at J; junction bases unmatched: 4. The CDR3 covers 15 residues. The CDR3 bases are TGTGCCAGCAGCCCACCGGGACAGGGGTCCTACGAGCAGTACTTC. It specifies CASSPPGQGSYEQYF.

V usage is TRBV4-1 and J usage is TRBJ2-7, with TRBD2 identical over 10 bases. Germline V gene sequence: CDR1 MGHRA, CDR2 YSYEKL. CDR3 length: 20 amino acids. Germline trimming cut 1 base from V and 5 bases from J; bases unmatched to any gene: 20. DNA for the CDR3: TGCGCCAGCAGCCAAGTCCACCCCCCCCCTCTTCTAGCGGGGGACCACGAGCAGTACTTC. Translation: CASSQVHPPPLLAGDHEQYF.

This chain joins TRBV10-3 and TRBJ2-5, with 10 bases fitting TRBD2. The CDR3 is 19 amino acids. The germline V gene has CDR1 ENHRY and CDR2 SYGVKD. After removal of 3 bases from V and 5 bases from J, the junction contained 18 bases not matched to a gene. CDR3 DNA: TGTGCCATCAGTGATGTGACTAGCGGGCCAAAGGGGGCACGGGAGACCCAGTACTTC. As protein: CAISDVTSGPKGARETQYF.

The chain links TRBV5-8 to TRBJ2-1; D possibly corresponds to TRBD2 (6 bases). With 0 bases removed from V and 7 bases from J, the gap between germline ends came to 17 bases. There are 16 residues in the CDR3. Germline V gene sequence: CDR1 SGHTS, CDR2 YDEGEE. The CDR3 DNA is TGTGCCAGCAGCTTGGGGGCAATCGGGGGAATAAATGAGCAGTTCTTC. This codes for CASSLGAIGGINEQFF. Using reference TRBV5-8 and TRBJ2-1 for the parts outside the CDR3, the full variable domain is EAGVTQSPTHLIKTRGQQATLRCSPISGHTSVYWYQQALGLGLQFLLWYDEGEERNRGNFPPRFSGRQFPNYSSELNVNALELEDSALYLCASSLGAIGGINEQFFGPGTRLTVL.

The chain carries TRBV30 and TRBJ1-2; D remains unclear. Germline-derived CDR1 and CDR2 are GTSNPN and SVGIG (reference sequence). This CDR3 is built from 15 residues. The V end was cut by 3 bases, the J end by 1 base, with 15 bases between. CDR3 nucleotide sequence: TGTGCCTGGAGCATTTCCTTTGAGATTAACTATGGCTACACCTTC. Encoded protein: CAWSISFEINYGYTF.

J is TRBJ2-2 and V is TRBV6-5, with 11 bases lining up with TRBD1. V gave up 5 bases and J gave up 7 bases; unmatched junction bases: 3. The CDR3 loop spans 14 amino acids. Germline V gene lookup returns CDR1 MNHEY and CDR2 SVGAGI. CDR3 nucleotide sequence: TGTGCCAGCAGTACCGGGACAGGGGGCGGGGAGCTGTTTTTT. Amino acid sequence: CASSTGTGGGELFF.

The chain links TRBV10-1 to TRBJ2-1, with D maybe TRBD2 (6 bases). The CDR3 runs 16 residues. The germline V and J ends were trimmed by 5 bases and 4 bases, with 18 bases remaining between them. Germline lookup yields CDR1 WNHNN and CDR2 SYGVQD (reference sequence). Here the CDR3 DNA reads TGCGCCAGCAGTTCGCTGCCGGGACTGACATACAATGAGCAGTTCTTC. This encodes CASSSLPGLTYNEQFF.

The rearrangement uses TRBV7-2 and TRBJ2-7, with TRBD2 matching over 7 bases. This CDR3 spans 15 amino acids. Trimming removed 5 bases from V and 4 bases from J; junction bases left unmatched: 11. Looked up from germline, CDR1 is SGHTA and CDR2 is FQGNSA. CDR3 region: CASSNPPLAVYEQYF. The DNA for the CDR3 is TGTGCCAGCAGCAATCCCCCCCTAGCGGTGTACGAGCAGTACTTC.

This chain connects TRBV7-9 to TRBJ2-7; D might be TRBD2 (5 bases). CDR1 and CDR2 (germline): SEHNR, FQNEAQ (reference sequence). The CDR3 covers 13 residues. V dropped 4 bases and J dropped 1 base, with 8 bases sitting between them. CDR3 loop: CASSSSGSYEQYF. The CDR3 DNA is TGTGCCAGCAGCTCCTCGGGGTCCTACGAGCAGTACTTC.

The chain uses TRBV4-3 and TRBJ2-5, with 9 bases that match TRBD2. Trimming cost V 1 base and J 5 bases; bases outside gene matches: 11. CDR3 length: 17 amino acids. The V gene's germline CDR1 is LGHNA and CDR2 YSLEER. The CDR3 DNA sequence: TGCGCCAGCAGCCAAGCCCCATGGGCGGGGGGGCCGGAGACCCAGTACTTC. It translates to CASSQAPWAGGPETQYF.

This sequence joins TRBV5-4 and TRBJ1-4; no definite D call. The V and J ends lost 1 base and 6 bases respectively, with 10 bases between them. CDR3 length: 14 residues. Germline loops: CDR1 SGHNT, CDR2 YYREEE (reference sequence). The CDR3 loop reads CASSLIGFDEKLFF. CDR3 bases: TGTGCCAGCAGCTTGATCGGGTTCGATGAAAAACTGTTTTTT. Full variable domain (missing parts from reference TRBV5-4 and TRBJ1-4): ETGVTQSPTHLIKTRGQQVTLRCSSQSGHNTVSWYQQALGQGPQFIFQYYREEENGRGNFPPRFSGLQFPNYSSELNVNALELDDSALYLCASSLIGFDEKLFFGSGTQLSVL.

V is TRBV5-8 and J is TRBJ1-6; D might be TRBD1 (5 bases). Trimming removed 4 bases from V and 7 bases from J, with 12 bases in between. Germline loops: CDR1 SGHTS, CDR2 YDEGEE. The CDR3 runs to 14 residues. The CDR3 region has the DNA TGTGCCAGCAGCCGAGGGGAGGGCAATTCACCCCTCCACTTT. Translation: CASSRGEGNSPLHF.

The genes are TRBV24-1 and TRBJ1-2; D may be TRBD1 (6 bases). Germline values: CDR1 KGHDR, CDR2 SFDVKD. The CDR3 totals 14 residues. V lost 10 bases to trimming and J lost 2 bases, with 16 bases between them. CDR3 amino acids: CATSQTGINYGYTF. In DNA, the CDR3 is TGTGCCACTAGTCAAACAGGGATAAACTATGGCTACACCTTC.

The V call is TRBV12-1, the J call TRBJ1-5; the table names TRBD1, a call not compared with the DNA. TRBV12-1 is flagged as a pseudogene. This CDR3 contains 13 residues. Here the CDR3 reads CASNLNRRQPQHF. The CDR3 DNA sequence: TGTGCCAGCAACCTTAACCGCAGGCAGCCCCAGCATTTT.

The rearrangement joins TRBV29-1 to TRBJ1-1; tentatively, D is TRBD1 (6 bases). The V end lost 7 bases, the J end lost 1 base, and 10 bases lay between the germline ends. Germline assignment: CDR1 SQVTM and CDR2 ANQGSEA. The CDR3 covers 12 residues. The DNA for the CDR3 is TGCAGCGCGGGGACACCGAACACTGAAGCTTTCTTT. Residues: CSAGTPNTEAFF.

In regard to this clone: The junction departs from the called germline gene at one end, perhaps through a read error. The chain carries TRBV7-2 and TRBJ2-2; perhaps TRBD2 as D (5 bases). CDR3 size: 17 residues. Germline V lookup: CDR1 SGHTA, CDR2 FQGNSA. This CDR3 is CAGSPLVGSISAGELFF. CDR3 nucleotide sequence: TGTGCCGGCAGCCCACTTGTGGGGAGTATAAGCGCCGGGGAGCTGTTTTTT.

The V gene is TRBV2, the J gene TRBJ1-3; D is perhaps TRBD1 (6 bases). Germline V lookup: CDR1 SNHLY, CDR2 FYNNEI. CDR3 length: 14 residues. V was pared by 4 bases and J by 4 bases, with 11 bases between. This chain's CDR3 is CASSAGHTGNTIYF. In DNA, the CDR3 is TGTGCCAGCAGTGCGGGACATACAGGAAACACCATATATTTT.

The gene calls are TRBV28 and TRBJ1-4; 10 bases align to TRBD1. This CDR3 is 15 amino acids long. Trimming removed 6 bases from V and 5 bases from J; junction bases left unmatched: 6. Per germline, CDR1 MDHEN and CDR2 SYDVKM. CDR3: CASRQPTGGNEKLFF. CDR3 sequence (DNA): TGTGCCAGCAGACAACCGACAGGGGGCAATGAAAAACTGTTTTTT.

This chain uses TRBV27 with TRBJ2-6; a weak D match, TRBD1 (5 bases). Germline V gene sequence: CDR1 MNHEY, CDR2 SMNVEV (reference sequence). The CDR3 is made up of 15 amino acids. With 6 bases removed from V and 1 base from J, the gap between germline ends came to 10 bases. Here the CDR3 DNA reads TGTGCCAGCAGGCTTGGGGCGTCTGGGGCCAACGTCCTGACTTTC. Translated, it gives CASRLGASGANVLTF.

The rearrangement links TRBV19 to TRBJ1-5; tentative D call: TRBD1 (5 bases). Germline CDR1 and CDR2: LNHDA and SQIVND (reference sequence). V shed 3 bases and J shed 6 bases, with 15 bases lying between them. This CDR3 has 15 residues. CDR3 amino acids: CASSMDRGLVQPQHF. In DNA, the CDR3 is TGTGCCAGTAGTATGGATAGGGGCCTAGTTCAGCCCCAGCATTTT.

The chain combines TRBV20-1 with TRBJ1-4; D remains ambiguous. CDR1 and CDR2 from the germline V gene are DFQATT and SNEGSKA (reference sequence). Deletions cut 5 bases from V and 10 bases from J, with 11 bases between. CDR3 length equals 11 residues. The CDR3 nucleotides read TGCAGTGCTCCCTCGGGAGGAAAACTGTTTTTT. Translating it yields CSAPSGGKLFF.

This clone was recorded only once. This rearrangement joins TRBV6-2 or TRBV6-3 to TRBJ1-1, with D unresolved. The V gene lost 7 bases and the J gene lost 1 base, with 10 bases spanning the gap. Germline loops: CDR1 MNHEY, CDR2 SVGEGT. This CDR3 is built from 13 residues. The CDR3, as DNA: TGTGCCAGCAACCCGGGGAGGAACACTGAAGCTTTCTTT. This sequence encodes CASNPGRNTEAFF.

V usage is TRBV7-2 and J usage is TRBJ2-7; D might be TRBD2 (6 bases). Per germline, CDR1 SGHTA and CDR2 FQGNSA. The CDR3 is made up of 13 amino acids. V lost 2 bases and J 6 bases, leaving 11 bases between the germline ends. The CDR3 region has the DNA TGTGCCAGCAGCTTAAGGCGGGAACGCGAGCAGTACTTC. It codes for CASSLRREREQYF.